A selection of T cell receptor beta chains follows, all from one sample in a study of T cell responses to AZD1222 COVID-19 vaccine. The method was immunoSEQ multiplex PCR; TCRdb's version includes in-frame clones alone and lacks a portion of them. The sample has tens of thousands of clones, approximately 85% seen once. The sequenced sample was peripheral blood, obtained on day 0 of AZD1222 vaccination. The receptor source for this set is an adult in good health. Both conserved end residues are part of each CDR3. A D gene is named only where the DNA matches it firmly. Clone sizes are given selectively: once, few, many, or a class where the clone is expanded.

d_call	v_call	clone_size	j_call	cdr3_nt	cdr3_aa
.	TRBV5-1	.	TRBJ1-1	TGCGCCAGCAGCTTTCGGGGACGGACTGAAGCTTTCTTT	CASSFRGRTEAFF
.	TRBV9	.	TRBJ1-6	TGTGCCAGCAGCGTAGCTCTGGGGGATTCACCCCTCCACTTT	CASSVALGDSPLHF
.	TRBV9	few	TRBJ2-2	TGTGCCAGCAGCGCGTCCTATGCTCGGGGTGGCACCGGGGAGCTGTTTTTT	CASSASYARGGTGELFF
.	TRBV27	few	TRBJ2-6	TGTGCCAGCAGTTTCAGGACAGTTACTGGGGCCAACGTCCTGACTTTC	CASSFRTVTGANVLTF
.	TRBV20-1	.	TRBJ2-7	TGCAGTGCTAGTCCGCTGATTGGGCCCTACGAGCAGTACTTC	CSASPLIGPYEQYF
.	TRBV6-5	.	TRBJ1-2	TGTGCCAGCAGTTACAGGGGGGGTTCATACGGTGGCTACACCTTC	CASSYRGGSYGGYTF
TRBD2	TRBV18	.	TRBJ2-1	TGTGCCAGCTCACCACCGAGGGTAGCGGGAGTTTCCGGGAGTAGGGATGAGCAGTTCTTC	CASSPPRVAGVSGSRDEQFF
.	TRBV10-3	.	TRBJ1-2	TGTGCCATCAGTCTCGGACAGAACTATGGCTACACCTTC	CAISLGQNYGYTF
.	TRBV27	.	TRBJ2-1	TGTGCCAGCAGTCGCCCCCCCGGTGGGAGCTCCTACAATGAGCAGTTCTTC	CASSRPPGGSSYNEQFF
.	TRBV12-3/TRBV12-4	.	TRBJ1-2	TGTGCCAGCAACGGAGACGACTATGGCTACACCTTC	CASNGDDYGYTF
.	TRBV4-1	.	TRBJ1-4	TGCGCCAGCAGCCCCACCGGGGGAGGGTATGAAAAACTGTTTTTT	CASSPTGGGYEKLFF
.	TRBV6-5	.	TRBJ2-5	TGTGCCAGCAGTTACTCCAGGGGAGAGGAGACCCAGTACTTC	CASSYSRGEETQYF
TRBD1	TRBV6-1	.	TRBJ1-4	TGTGCCAGCAGTGAAGGCCTCAGGACAGGGGCTAATGAAAAACTGTTTTTT	CASSEGLRTGANEKLFF
.	TRBV3-1/TRBV3-2	.	TRBJ2-3	TGTGCCAGCAGCCGTCTCACTAGGCGGTTGGGCACAGATACGCAGTATTTT	CASSRLTRRLGTDTQYF
.	TRBV12-3/TRBV12-4	.	TRBJ1-2	TGTGCCAGCAGGCCAAGGGCAGGGAATGGCTACACCTTC	CASRPRAGNGYTF
.	TRBV2	.	TRBJ1-5	TGTGCCAGCAGTGATGGGGGCAATCAGCCCCAGCATTTT	CASSDGGNQPQHF
TRBD2	TRBV6-5	.	TRBJ2-1	TGTGCCAGCAGTCGGGGACTAGCGAATGAGCAGTTCTTC	CASSRGLANEQFF
.	TRBV6-4	.	TRBJ2-2	TGTGCCAGCAGTGACTCCGCAGCAGGGGCGACTATCCGCCCCAACACCGGGGAGCTGTTTTTT	CASSDSAAGATIRPNTGELFF
.	TRBV12-3/TRBV12-4	few	TRBJ1-1	TGTGCCAGCAGTTCAGCTGAAGCTTTCTTT	CASSSAEAFF
.	TRBV4-1	.	TRBJ2-7	TGCGCCAGCAGCCCGGACCCGACAGGGAGGTACGAGCAGTACTTC	CASSPDPTGRYEQYF
TRBD2	TRBV5-1	.	TRBJ2-3	TGCGCCAGCAGCTTGGGGGCGGGAGTTATGGATACGCAGTATTTT	CASSLGAGVMDTQYF
.	TRBV18	.	TRBJ1-6	TGTGCCAGCTCGCTAAAACATCGGGGGCGCGTCGATAATTCACCCCTCCACTTT	CASSLKHRGRVDNSPLHF
.	TRBV3-1/TRBV3-2	.	TRBJ2-7	TGTGCCAGCAGCGTCGTTAACCGGTACGAGCAGTACTTC	CASSVVNRYEQYF
.	TRBV28	.	TRBJ2-7	TGTGCCAGCAGCTTAGCAGACTGGCCTTTTCGCCACGAGCAGTACTTC	CASSLADWPFRHEQYF
TRBD2	TRBV7-2	few	TRBJ2-5	TGTGCCAGCAGCCACTGGGCCCGGGGGGGGCAAGAGACCCAGTACTTC	CASSHWARGGQETQYF
.	TRBV28	.	TRBJ2-2	TGTGCCAGCAGTTACCGGATTCGCACCGGGGAGCTGTTTTTT	CASSYRIRTGELFF
.	TRBV5-6	.	TRBJ1-2	TGTGCCAGCCTGAGTTTGATGAGGTTTAACTATGGCTACACCTTC	CASLSLMRFNYGYTF
.	TRBV19	.	TRBJ1-1	TGTGCCAGTAGTAGGACCGGGACATTGAACACTGAAGCTTTCTTT	CASSRTGTLNTEAFF
.	TRBV29-1	.	TRBJ2-3	TGCAGCGCCCCAGCAGGGGGCGGGGGAGATACGCAGTATTTT	CSAPAGGGGDTQYF
TRBD2	TRBV5-4	.	TRBJ2-3	TGTGCCAGCAGCCTCCGTTTCGGGGGGGCAGGGTTAGATACGCAGTATTTT	CASSLRFGGAGLDTQYF
.	TRBV5-1	.	TRBJ2-1	TGCGCCAGCAGCCCGGGGCCCTTGGGCAGGGGCTCGTCCTACAATGAGCAGTTCTTC	CASSPGPLGRGSSYNEQFF
.	TRBV9	.	TRBJ2-2	TGTGCCAGCAGCGTAGATGGCTACCCAACCGGGGAGCTGTTTTTT	CASSVDGYPTGELFF
.	TRBV27	.	TRBJ2-5	TGTGCCAGCAGCTTGGGAGAGACCCAGTACTTC	CASSLGETQYF
.	TRBV28	.	TRBJ1-1	TGTGCCAGCAGTTCGTACACTGAAGCTTTCTTT	CASSSYTEAFF
.	TRBV9	.	TRBJ2-2	TGTGCCAGCAGCGTACCGACGAACACCGGGGAGCTGTTTTTT	CASSVPTNTGELFF
.	TRBV19	few	TRBJ1-2	TGTGCCAGTAGTCTCGGGCCTCCACGAGATGGCTACACCTTC	CASSLGPPRDGYTF
.	TRBV2	.	TRBJ2-7	TGTGCCAGCGTTCAACAGGGCGGACCCTACGAGCAGTACTTC	CASVQQGGPYEQYF
.	TRBV6-5	once	TRBJ2-1	TGTGCCAGCAGTTACGGGTTGGGCGTGCAGTTCTTC	CASSYGLGVQFF
.	TRBV28	.	TRBJ2-7	TGTGCCAGCAGTTTTTACGGAAACCCCTACGAGCAGTACTTC	CASSFYGNPYEQYF
.	TRBV11-3	.	TRBJ2-2	TGTGCCAGCAGCCCGCTCCGGGGTGCGGCGAACACCGGGGAGCTGTTTTTT	CASSPLRGAANTGELFF
.	TRBV10-3	.	TRBJ2-4	TGTGCCATCAGTGATATGGCGGAGAGGGCCAAAAACATTCAGTACTTC	CAISDMAERAKNIQYF
.	TRBV19	.	TRBJ1-5	TGTGCCAGTAGTATAGGGAGGCACCGCAGCTCTAGCTTGCCCCAGCATTTT	CASSIGRHRSSSLPQHF
.	TRBV7-3	.	TRBJ2-2	TGTGCCAGCAGCTTCGGGACACCGAACACCGGGGAGCTGTTTTTT	CASSFGTPNTGELFF
.	TRBV19	.	TRBJ1-2	TGTGCCAGTAGTATTTCCGGCGGATACACTTATGGCTACACCTTC	CASSISGGYTYGYTF
TRBD1	TRBV4-3	.	TRBJ1-2	TGCGCCAGCAGCCACGGGACAGGGGATAGGGGGTATGGCTACACCTTC	CASSHGTGDRGYGYTF
TRBD2	TRBV2	once	TRBJ2-1	TGTGCCAGCAGGGGGACTAGCGGGGGCTATGAGCAGTTCTTC	CASRGTSGGYEQFF
.	TRBV19	.	TRBJ2-7	TGTGCCAGTAGTATAGTTCTAGGGGAGTCCTACGAGCAGTACTTC	CASSIVLGESYEQYF
.	TRBV3-1/TRBV3-2	.	TRBJ1-1	TGTGCCAGCAGCCAAGTACCCGGGACATACTCTGAAGCTTTCTTT	CASSQVPGTYSEAFF
.	TRBV18	few	TRBJ1-2	TGTGCCAGCTCACCATCTCGGGAGGACGGCTACACCTTC	CASSPSREDGYTF
TRBD1	TRBV9	.	TRBJ1-4	TGTGCCAGCAGCGTGACAGGGGGAGAGTTGGAAAAACTGTTTTTT	CASSVTGGELEKLFF
.	TRBV5-1	.	TRBJ2-7	TGCGCCAGCAGCTCCACACCGAACCTGGCGGACGAGCAGTACTTC	CASSSTPNLADEQYF
TRBD2	TRBV7-8	.	TRBJ2-1	TGTGCCAGCAGCCCTCGGACTAGCGGGGGGCAATCCTCTGGGAATGAGCAGTTCTTC	CASSPRTSGGQSSGNEQFF
.	TRBV18	.	TRBJ2-2	TGTGCCAGCTCAAGTGGGAGGCTAGGCACCGGGGAGCTGTTTTTT	CASSSGRLGTGELFF
.	TRBV6-1	.	TRBJ2-7	TGTGCCAGCAGTGAGGGATGGGGACGGACCTACGAGCAGTACTTC	CASSEGWGRTYEQYF
.	TRBV7-2	.	TRBJ1-2	TGTGCCAGCAGCTTAGGGCAGAACTATGGCTACACCTTC	CASSLGQNYGYTF
.	TRBV5-4	.	TRBJ2-6	TGTGCCAGCAGCTTGTACGGGGCTGGGGCCAACGTCCTGACTTTC	CASSLYGAGANVLTF
TRBD1	TRBV6-1	.	TRBJ1-2	TGTGCCAGCAGTGAGGACAGGGGTCGACTTGGCTACACCTTC	CASSEDRGRLGYTF
.	TRBV28	.	TRBJ2-3	TGTGCCAGCAGTCTACCTCTGTCGGACCAGTATTTT	CASSLPLSDQYF